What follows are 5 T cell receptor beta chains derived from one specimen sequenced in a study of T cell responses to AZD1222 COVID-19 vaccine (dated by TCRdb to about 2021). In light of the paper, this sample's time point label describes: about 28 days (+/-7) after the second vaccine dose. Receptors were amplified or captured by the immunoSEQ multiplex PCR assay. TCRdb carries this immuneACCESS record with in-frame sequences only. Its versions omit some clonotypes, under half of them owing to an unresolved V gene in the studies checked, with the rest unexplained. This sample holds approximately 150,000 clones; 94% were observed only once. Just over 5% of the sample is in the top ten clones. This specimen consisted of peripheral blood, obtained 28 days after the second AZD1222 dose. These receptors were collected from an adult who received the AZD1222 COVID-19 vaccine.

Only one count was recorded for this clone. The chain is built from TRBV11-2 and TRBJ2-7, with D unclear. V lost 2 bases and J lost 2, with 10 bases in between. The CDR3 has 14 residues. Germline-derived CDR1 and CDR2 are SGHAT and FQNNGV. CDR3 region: CASSLLGLTYEQYF. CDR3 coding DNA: TGTGCCAGCAGCTTATTGGGCTTGACCTACGAGCAGTACTTC.

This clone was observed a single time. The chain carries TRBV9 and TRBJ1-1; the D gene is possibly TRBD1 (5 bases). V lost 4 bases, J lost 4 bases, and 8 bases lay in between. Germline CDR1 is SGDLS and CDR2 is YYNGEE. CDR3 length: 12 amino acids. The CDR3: CASSSGGTEAFF. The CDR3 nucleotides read TGTGCCAGCAGCTCCGGGGGCACTGAAGCTTTCTTT.

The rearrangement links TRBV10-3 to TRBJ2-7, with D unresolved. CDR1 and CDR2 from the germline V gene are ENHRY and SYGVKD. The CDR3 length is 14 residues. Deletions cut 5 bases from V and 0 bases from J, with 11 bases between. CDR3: CAISPKASSYEQYF. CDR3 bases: TGTGCCATCAGTCCTAAGGCGTCCTCCTACGAGCAGTACTTC.

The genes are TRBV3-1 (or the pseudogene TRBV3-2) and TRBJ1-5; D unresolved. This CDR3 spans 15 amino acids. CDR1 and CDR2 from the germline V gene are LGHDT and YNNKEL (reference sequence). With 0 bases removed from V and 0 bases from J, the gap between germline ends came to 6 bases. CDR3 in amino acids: CASSQDPVSNQPQHF. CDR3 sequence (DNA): TGTGCCAGCAGCCAAGATCCCGTTAGCAATCAGCCCCAGCATTTT.

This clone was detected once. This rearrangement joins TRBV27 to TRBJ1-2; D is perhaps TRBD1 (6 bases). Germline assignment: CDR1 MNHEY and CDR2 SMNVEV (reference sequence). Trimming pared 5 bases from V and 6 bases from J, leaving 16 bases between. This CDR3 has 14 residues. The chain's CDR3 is CASSTERGRDGYTF. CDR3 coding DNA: TGTGCCAGCAGTACCGAGCGGGGGCGTGATGGCTACACCTTC.